A single sample is the source of the 24 T cell receptor beta chains below, sequenced in a study of cytomegalovirus exposure and HLA in healthy donors (dated by TCRdb to 2015 to 2018). The library was generated by the immunoSEQ multiplex PCR assay. For the multiplex PCR, a mixture combining 60 forward primers for TCR Vbeta segments and 13 reverse primers for TCR Jbeta segments was used. Entries here come from immuneACCESS through TCRdb and include only in-frame sequences with V and J called. Some clones fail to appear in such tables; in the studies checked, an unresolved V gene covers under half of the shortfall, and the cause of the remainder is unknown. Present in this sample are 160,000 or so clones, around 69% of which were seen just once. The ten top clones hold over 1.1% of the sample. Sequences were obtained from PBMCs. Source of these receptors: a man in his 60s in good health and CMV-seronegative.

In its sample, this clone was seen a few times. The rearrangement joins TRBV4-3 to TRBJ2-7, with 7 bases matching TRBD1. The V gene's germline CDR1 is LGHNA and CDR2 YSLEER. V shed 0 bases and J 4 bases; nucleotides not matched to a gene: 0. This CDR3 comprises 13 residues. The CDR3 here is CASSQEQGYEQYF. The CDR3 DNA follows: TGCGCCAGCAGCCAAGAACAGGGGTACGAGCAGTACTTC.

This clone has only a few counts. The rearrangement uses TRBV15 and TRBJ2-1; D gene uncertain. Looked up from germline, CDR1 is LNHNV and CDR2 is YYDKDF (reference sequence). CDR3 size: 13 residues. V lost 5 bases and J lost 4, with 9 bases in between. The CDR3 DNA sequence: TGTGCCACCAGCCCTCATGAGTACAATGAGCAGTTCTTC. This gives the protein CATSPHEYNEQFF. The entire variable domain, with the rest obtained from reference TRBV15 and TRBJ2-1, is as follows: DAMVIQNPRYQVTQFGKPVTLSCSQTLNHNVMYWYQQKSSQAPKLLFHYYDKDFNNEADTPDNFQSRRPNTSFCFLDIRSPGLGDTAMYLCATSPHEYNEQFFGPGTRLTVL.

This rearrangement joins TRBV7-9 to TRBJ2-7; D may be TRBD1 (5 bases). The CDR3 extends over 13 amino acids. Per germline, CDR1 SEHNR and CDR2 FQNEAQ (reference sequence). V was shortened by 4 bases and J by 0 bases, with 7 bases between the two germline ends. The CDR3 DNA sequence: TGTGCCAGCAGCTCGGACATCTCCTACGAGCAGTACTTC. Translating it yields CASSSDISYEQYF. Based on the CDR3 plus reference TRBV7-9 and TRBJ2-7, the full variable domain is DTGVSQNPRHKITKRGQNVTFRCDPISEHNRLYWYRQTLGQGPEFLTYFQNEAQLEKSRLLSDRFSAERPKGSFSTLEIQRTEQGDSAMYLCASSSDISYEQYFGPGTRLTVT.

This chain links TRBV6-5 with TRBJ2-7, with D uncertain. From germline, CDR1 is MNHEY and CDR2 SVGAGI. This CDR3 region has 15 residues. Trimming pared 2 bases from V and 2 bases from J, leaving 13 bases between. The CDR3 loop reads CASSYGPLRTYEQYF. The CDR3 DNA sequence: TGTGCCAGCAGTTACGGGCCTTTGCGAACCTACGAGCAGTACTTC.

V is TRBV5-1 and J is TRBJ2-1; TRBD2 agrees at 9 bases. The junction had 13 bases not matched to a gene; V was cut back by 3 bases and J by 12 bases. Germline V gene sequence: CDR1 SGHRS, CDR2 YFSETQ. The CDR3 has 15 amino acids. CDR3 DNA: TGCGCCAGCAGCTCAGCTAGCGGGGAGGTCGGAGGGCAGTTCTTC. Translation gives CASSSASGEVGGQFF.

This clone was counted a single time. This chain connects TRBV5-1 to TRBJ1-4; D is uncertain. There are 14 residues in the CDR3. CDR1 and CDR2 from the germline V gene are SGHRS and YFSETQ. Trimming removed 0 bases from V and 2 bases from J, with 5 bases in between. In DNA, the CDR3 is TGCGCCAGCAGCTTGGATAGTACTAATGAAAAACTGTTTTTT. Translated, it gives CASSLDSTNEKLFF.

This clone was found a few times. This sequence joins TRBV21-1 and TRBJ2-7; no DNA check was done on the table's D call, TRBD1. TRBV21-1 is a known pseudogene. CDR3 length equals 14 residues. The chain's CDR3 is CASSFESGDYEQYF. DNA for the CDR3: TGTGCCAGCAGCTTTGAGTCAGGCGACTACGAGCAGTACTTC.

This sequence joins TRBV11-2 and TRBJ2-5, with D tentatively TRBD2 (5 bases). V was pared by 3 bases and J by 4 bases, with 12 bases between. The CDR3 has 14 residues. In germline, CDR1 is SGHAT, CDR2 FQNNGV. CDR3 DNA sequence: TGTGCCAGCAGCTTTACTAGGGCCGCAGAGACCCAGTACTTC. This gives the protein CASSFTRAAETQYF.

This clone was picked up a small number of times. The chain has TRBV11-3 and TRBJ1-1; D might be TRBD1 (6 bases). The CDR3 extends over 13 amino acids. Germline values: CDR1 SGHNT, CDR2 YENEEA. Trimming pared 5 bases from V and 5 bases from J, leaving 12 bases between. CDR3 protein: CASSQQQGTEAFF. CDR3 sequence (DNA): TGTGCCAGCAGCCAACAACAGGGTACTGAAGCTTTCTTT.

The chain employs TRBV27 and TRBJ2-5, with D unresolved. The germline CDR1 and CDR2 sequences are MNHEY and SMNVEV (reference sequence). The CDR3 covers 13 residues. With 3 bases removed from V and 4 bases from J, the gap between germline ends came to 9 bases. CDR3 loop: CASSFLLGETQYF. DNA for the CDR3: TGTGCCAGCAGTTTCCTGCTAGGAGAGACCCAGTACTTC.

The chain recombines TRBV19 with TRBJ1-5, with D possibly being TRBD1 (5 bases). Germline loops: CDR1 LNHDA, CDR2 SQIVND (reference sequence). Deletions cut 5 bases from V and 3 bases from J, with 14 bases between. The CDR3 is 15 amino acids. The chain's CDR3 is CASSPQALNNQPQHF. In nucleotides, the CDR3 is TGTGCCAGTAGTCCACAGGCTTTAAACAATCAGCCCCAGCATTTT.

This clone was counted between two and nine times. This chain connects TRBV9 to TRBJ1-4; 9 positions agree with TRBD1. V lost 0 bases, J lost 7 bases, and 4 bases stayed unmatched. The CDR3 is 15 residues long. Germline V gives CDR1 SGDLS, CDR2 YYNGEE. The CDR3 DNA reads TGTGCCAGCAGCGTAGCAACAGGGGGCCGTGAAAAACTGTTTTTT. It specifies CASSVATGGREKLFF.

This chain uses TRBV6-1 with TRBJ1-1, with D hard to call. CDR1 and CDR2 from the germline V gene are MNHNS and SASEGT. Trimming pared 2 bases from V and 1 base from J, leaving 8 bases between. This CDR3 is 14 amino acids long. The chain's CDR3 is CASSEHRGNTEAFF. The CDR3 DNA reads as TGTGCCAGCAGTGAACACCGGGGGAACACTGAAGCTTTCTTT.

This clone was detected only a few times. The gene calls are TRBV5-6 and TRBJ1-2, with D possibly being TRBD1 (6 bases). This CDR3 is built from 17 residues. The germline V gene encodes CDR1 SGHDT and CDR2 YYEEEE. The V gene lost 1 base and the J gene lost 7 bases, with 23 bases spanning the gap. CDR3 region: CASSLSGRGRGVSGYTF. The CDR3 DNA sequence: TGTGCCAGCAGCTTGTCGGGTCGGGGCAGGGGAGTATCTGGCTACACCTTC.

This clone was detected only a few times. The V and J genes are TRBV5-1 and TRBJ2-6, with 12 bases fitting TRBD1. This CDR3 is 17 amino acids long. From germline, CDR1 is SGHRS and CDR2 YFSETQ. J gave up 4 bases and V 4 bases, and 6 bases lay outside the gene matches. CDR3 amino acids: CASSPGQGAQGANVLTF. The CDR3 bases are TGCGCCAGCAGCCCGGGACAGGGGGCGCAAGGGGCCAACGTCCTGACTTTC.

The chain links TRBV20-1 to TRBJ1-2; TRBD1 is a possible D gene (6 bases). V gave up 7 bases and J gave up 7 bases, with 10 bases separating them. This CDR3 has 10 amino acids. The V gene's germline CDR1 is DFQATT and CDR2 SNEGSKA (reference sequence). Written as DNA, the CDR3 is TGCAGTGTTTCAGGGGTTGGCTACACCTTC. Encoded protein: CSVSGVGYTF.

The chain employs TRBV27 and TRBJ2-6; TRBD1 aligns across 12 bases. The CDR3 is 21 residues long. Germline CDR1 is MNHEY and CDR2 is SMNVEV (reference sequence). V gave up 5 bases and J gave up 0 bases; unmatched junction bases: 14. The CDR3 sequence is CASSITGQGALRLSGANVLTF. CDR3 in DNA: TGTGCCAGCAGTATAACGGGACAGGGGGCCCTTCGGCTCTCTGGGGCCAACGTCCTGACTTTC.

This clone was counted only a few times. J is TRBJ2-5 and V is TRBV7-2; no clear D. This CDR3 comprises 13 residues. The ends were cut back, 4 bases at V and 5 bases at J, with 11 bases in the middle. Germline CDR1 is SGHTA and CDR2 is FQGNSA. This CDR3 is CASSSPIGETQYF. The CDR3 coding sequence is TGTGCCAGCAGCTCACCGATCGGGGAGACCCAGTACTTC.

A few counts support this clone. This chain uses TRBV28 with TRBJ1-6; D is unresolved. Germline V CDR1 and CDR2: MDHEN, SYDVKM. V lost 10 bases, J lost 8 bases, and 12 bases lay in between. This CDR3 region has 12 residues. CDR3 sequence (DNA): TGTGCCACCAGAGGGAGTCATTCACCCCTCCACTTT. Translation: CATRGSHSPLHF.

This chain connects TRBV4-1 to TRBJ1-3; 8 bases are a match to TRBD1. Judging by the DNA end, TRBJ2-2 fits better; the J call may be wrong. The germline CDR1 and CDR2 sequences are MGHRA and YSYEKL. CDR3 length equals 15 residues. Written as DNA, the CDR3 is TGCGCCAGCAGCCAAGCCAGGGGGCGATTCGGGGAGCTGTTTTTT. This encodes CASSQARGRFGELFF.

The chain links TRBV6-1 to TRBJ2-1, with D unresolved. The germline V gene has CDR1 MNHNS and CDR2 SASEGT. There are 16 residues in the CDR3. Trimming removed 3 bases at V and 0 bases at J, with 12 bases between. The CDR3 DNA is TGTGCCAGCAGTGATTCGATCCCGAGCTCCTACAATGAGCAGTTCTTC. As protein: CASSDSIPSSYNEQFF.

This clone occurred once. This sequence joins TRBV6-6 and TRBJ2-3, with 12 bases that match TRBD2. This CDR3 comprises 13 residues. The V gene end was trimmed by 7 bases and the J gene end by 5 bases; junction bases not matched to a gene: 1. Germline lookup yields CDR1 MNHNY and CDR2 SVGAGI (reference sequence). The DNA of the CDR3 is TGTGCCAGCAAACTAGCGGGAGGAGATACGCAGTATTTT. This encodes CASKLAGGDTQYF.

The rearrangement joins TRBV25-1 to TRBJ2-5; 9 positions agree with TRBD1. V trimming: 7 bases; J trimming: 5 bases; junction bases outside the gene matches: 8. The CDR3 length is 14 residues. The germline V gene encodes CDR1 MGHDK and CDR2 SYGVNS. The chain's CDR3 is CASKKRDRVETQYF. CDR3 DNA: TGTGCCAGCAAGAAGAGGGACAGGGTGGAGACCCAGTACTTC. The complete variable domain, with remaining parts taken from reference TRBV25-1 and TRBJ2-5, reads EADIYQTPRYLVIGTGKKITLECSQTMGHDKMYWYQQDPGMELHLIHYSYGVNSTEKGDLSSESTVSRIRTEHFPLTLESARPSHTSQYLCASKKRDRVETQYFGPGTRLLVL.

V is TRBV28 and J is TRBJ1-4, with TRBD1 identical over 10 bases. The CDR3 is 18 residues long. Germline V CDR1 and CDR2: MDHEN, SYDVKM. The J segment lost 8 bases and the V segment lost 5 bases, leaving 17 bases of the junction unmatched. The CDR3 spells CASSPPGQGTNSWEKLFF. CDR3 bases: TGTGCCAGCAGTCCTCCGGGACAGGGGACAAACTCGTGGGAAAAACTGTTTTTT.